Each of the 26 T cell receptor beta chains below was sequenced from the same sample in a study of beta chain features in type 1 diabetes. Their antigens remain unidentified. Expressed TCRB transcripts were sequenced after all isolated RNA was converted to cDNA. TCRdb's table, derived via immunoSEQ multiplex PCR, lists solely in-frame clones and lacks some. Counted here are about 740,000 clones, 10% to 15% occurring once; the ten biggest clones make up 0.022%. Study-wide findings and caveats: Shortening that was moderate but significant affected the TCRB CDR3s of Type 1 diabetes patients in all four CD4+ subsets.

The sequenced sample consisted of naive CD4+ T cells from blood. All receptors derive from a man younger than 30 with type 1 diabetes.

The chain joins TRBV5-1 to TRBJ2-6; TRBD1 matches 8 bases. Losses at the gene ends were 3 bases for V and 2 bases for J; bases not matched to a gene: 1. Per germline, CDR1 SGHRS and CDR2 YFSETQ. The CDR3 runs to 15 residues. CDR3 nucleotide sequence: TGCGCCAGCAGCTGGGGACAGGCTGGGGCCAACGTCCTGACTTTC. Protein: CASSWGQAGANVLTF.

V and J are TRBV25-1 and TRBJ2-1, with TRBD2 matching 12 bases. The J segment lost 6 bases and the V segment lost 4 bases, leaving 10 bases of the junction unmatched. CDR3 length: 17 residues. CDR1 is MGHDK, CDR2 SYGVNS, per germline. The CDR3 nucleotides are TGTGCCAGCAGTGCTAGGACTAGCGGGGCCCGGGTCAATGAGCAGTTCTTC. Translated: CASSARTSGARVNEQFF.

This clone was seen more than once but under ten times. V is TRBV9 and J is TRBJ2-1, with a tentative D call TRBD1 (5 bases). Trimming cost V 0 bases and J 10 bases, with 17 bases left between them. Germline lookup yields CDR1 SGDLS and CDR2 YYNGEE. CDR3 size: 15 residues. The chain's CDR3 is CASSVEQERHGEQFF. CDR3 DNA: TGTGCCAGCAGCGTAGAACAGGAAAGACACGGGGAGCAGTTCTTC.

The chain recombines TRBV9 with TRBJ1-2; 7 nucleotides agree with TRBD1. CDR1 and CDR2 (germline): SGDLS, YYNGEE. The CDR3 extends over 15 amino acids. The junction had 19 bases not matched to a gene; V was cut back by 4 bases and J by 13 bases. CDR3 sequence: CASSPASRDSRLGTF. As DNA, the CDR3 is TGTGCCAGCAGCCCCGCTTCCCGGGACAGTCGGTTGGGCACCTTC.

This clone was detected only a few times. The same CDR3 is also encoded by other DNA sequences in this sample. The V gene is TRBV7-8, the J gene TRBJ2-7, with TRBD1 identical over 7 bases. CDR1 and CDR2 (germline): SGHVS, FQNEAQ. Trimming removed 1 base from V and 7 bases from J; junction bases left unmatched: 4. CDR3 length equals 13 residues. The CDR3 nucleotides are TGTGCCAGCAGCTTAGACAGGGGATATGAGCAGTACTTC. Protein: CASSLDRGYEQYF.

This clone was picked up a small number of times. The rearrangement links TRBV7-2 to TRBJ2-3; D is uncertain. Per the germline V gene, CDR1 is SGHTA and CDR2 is FQGNSA. CDR3 size: 14 residues. V lost 5 bases to trimming and J lost 6 bases, with 15 bases between them. As DNA, the CDR3 is TGTGCCAGCAGCCTACCAGGTGGATATGATACGCAGTATTTT. This translates into CASSLPGGYDTQYF.

The chain uses TRBV15 and TRBJ2-1; 8 nucleotides agree with TRBD2. Germline values: CDR1 LNHNV, CDR2 YYDKDF (reference sequence). CDR3 length: 17 residues. V dropped 0 bases and J dropped 3; count of bases not matched to a gene: 7. CDR3 amino acids: CATSRDYPGGSYNEQFF. The CDR3 DNA reads TGTGCCACCAGCAGAGATTATCCGGGGGGGAGCTACAATGAGCAGTTCTTC.

A few counts support this clone. The chain employs TRBV7-2 and TRBJ2-5; D remains unclear. Germline V CDR1 and CDR2: SGHTA, FQGNSA. Trimming removed 1 base at V and 2 bases at J, with 11 bases between. This CDR3 contains 15 residues. The CDR3, as DNA: TGTGCCAGCAGCTTAGATTCGGCAAGGCAAGAGACCCAGTACTTC. Amino acid sequence: CASSLDSARQETQYF.

V gene TRBV5-6 combines with J gene TRBJ2-7; D unclear. Germline V CDR1 and CDR2: SGHDT, YYEEEE. This CDR3 has 11 amino acids. V shed 3 bases and J shed 4 bases, with 5 bases lying between them. The CDR3 nucleotides are TGTGCCAGCAGCTCCGTTTACGAGCAGTACTTC. Translated: CASSSVYEQYF.

The chain combines TRBV7-9 with TRBJ1-6; no reliable D call. Trimming pared 5 bases from V and 2 bases from J, leaving 13 bases between. The CDR3 loop spans 16 amino acids. Germline V gene sequence: CDR1 SEHNR, CDR2 FQNEAQ (reference sequence). DNA of the CDR3: TGTGCCAGCAGCGGAGGAAGGGTTACCTATAATTCACCCCTCCACTTT. Translating gives CASSGGRVTYNSPLHF.

This clone was counted only a few times. V is TRBV5-4 and J is TRBJ2-3, with 11 positions matching TRBD2. The germline V gene has CDR1 SGHNT and CDR2 YYREEE (reference sequence). There are 16 residues in the CDR3. V lost 9 bases to trimming and J lost 3 bases; unmatched junction nucleotides: 12. The chain's CDR3 is CATRAFLAGGTDTQYF. The CDR3 DNA follows: TGTGCCACCCGGGCCTTCCTAGCGGGGGGAACAGATACGCAGTATTTT.

This clone was observed a few times. J is TRBJ2-6 and V is TRBV5-1, with TRBD2 as a possible D gene (5 bases). The CDR3 covers 18 residues. Germline-derived CDR1 and CDR2 are SGHRS and YFSETQ. The V and J ends lost 0 bases and 1 base respectively, with 14 bases between them. CDR3 coding DNA: TGCGCCAGCAGCTTGGCCGGGGATGTTGGGTCTGGGGCCAACGTCCTGACTTTC. This encodes CASSLAGDVGSGANVLTF.

V gene TRBV7-8 combines with J gene TRBJ2-1, with 7 bases fitting TRBD1. Germline assignment: CDR1 SGHVS and CDR2 FQNEAQ. CDR3 length: 17 amino acids. V lost 3 bases to trimming and J lost 5 bases; unmatched junction nucleotides: 13. The CDR3 sequence is CASSFAPGTVRNNEQFF. The DNA of the CDR3 is TGTGCCAGCAGCTTCGCCCCTGGGACAGTGCGGAACAATGAGCAGTTCTTC. Filled out from reference TRBV7-8 and TRBJ2-1, the complete variable domain reads GAGVSQSPRYKVAKRGQDVALRCDPISGHVSLFWYQQALGQGPEFLTYFQNEAQLDKSGLPSDRFFAERPEGSVSTLKIQRTQQEDSAVYLCASSFAPGTVRNNEQFFGPGTRLTVL.

This clone turned up a few times. The J gene is TRBJ2-1, the V gene TRBV10-2, with 7 bases that match TRBD1. Per germline, CDR1 WSHSY and CDR2 SAAADI. V trimming: 3 bases; J trimming: 0 bases; junction bases outside the gene matches: 8. The CDR3 has 17 residues. The CDR3 DNA reads as TGCGCCAGCAGTGACATTTCCGGACAGGACTCCTACAATGAGCAGTTCTTC. Protein: CASSDISGQDSYNEQFF.

This chain uses TRBV6-4 with TRBJ2-6, with TRBD2 matching 7 bases. CDR3 size: 16 residues. After removal of 10 bases from V and 2 bases from J, the junction contained 11 bases not matched to a gene. The germline CDR1 and CDR2 sequences are MRHNA and SNTAGT. CDR3 in DNA: TGTGCCACCAGCCGGGGGGACTGGGCTGGGGCCAACGTCCTGACTTTC. This translates into CATSRGDWAGANVLTF.

The chain employs TRBV30 and TRBJ2-3; D may be TRBD2 (5 bases). Germline CDR1 and CDR2: GTSNPN and SVGIG (reference sequence). Trimming stripped 6 bases from V and 1 base from J, with 14 bases between. The CDR3 spans 14 residues. The chain's CDR3 is CACHPRRGTDTQYF. The DNA of the CDR3 is TGTGCCTGCCACCCCAGGCGGGGCACAGATACGCAGTATTTT. The whole variable domain, filled in from reference TRBV30 and TRBJ2-3, reads SQTIHQWPATLVQPVGSPLSLECTVEGTSNPNLYWYRQAAGRGLQLLFYSVGIGQISSEVPQNLSASRPQDRQFILSSKKLLLSDSGFYLCACHPRRGTDTQYFGPGTRLTVL.

This rearrangement joins TRBV30 to TRBJ1-4; D not resolved. V was clipped by 0 bases and J by 0 bases, with 11 bases between them. The germline V gene has CDR1 GTSNPN and CDR2 SVGIG (reference sequence). The length of the CDR3 is 16 residues. This CDR3 reads CAWSVGRFATNEKLFF. CDR3 nucleotides: TGTGCCTGGAGTGTAGGGCGGTTTGCAACTAATGAAAAACTGTTTTTT.

In its sample, this clone was seen a few times. The V gene is TRBV7-2, the J gene TRBJ1-5; possible D gene TRBD1, 5 bases. The CDR3 has 16 amino acids. V dropped 1 base and J dropped 1 base, with 11 bases sitting between them. Germline V lookup: CDR1 SGHTA, CDR2 FQGNSA. The CDR3 DNA reads TGTGCCAGCAGCTTAGGATTAAGGGGCAGCAATCAGCCCCAGCATTTT. Protein: CASSLGLRGSNQPQHF.

This chain links TRBV28 with TRBJ2-7; maybe TRBD1 (6 bases). Trimming left V 9 bases short and J 0 bases short, with 21 bases between. CDR3 size: 16 residues. CDR1 and CDR2 from the germline V gene are MDHEN and SYDVKM. The CDR3 DNA follows: TGTGCCAGTACTGGACCCGGGACAAAGAGCTCCTACGAGCAGTACTTC. As protein: CASTGPGTKSSYEQYF.

This chain joins TRBV10-3 and TRBJ1-2; D not certain. Germline V gene lookup returns CDR1 ENHRY and CDR2 SYGVKD. The CDR3 length is 14 residues. V dropped 2 bases and J dropped 3 bases, with 10 bases sitting between them. CDR3 coding DNA: TGTGCCATCAGTGAGCAAGGGATCGACTATGGCTACACCTTC. Amino acid sequence: CAISEQGIDYGYTF.

This clone has a handful of counts. V and J are TRBV29-1 and TRBJ2-1; D possibly corresponds to TRBD1 (5 bases). V dropped 6 bases and J dropped 8 bases, with 14 bases sitting between them. The length of the CDR3 is 12 residues. Germline CDR1 SQVTM, CDR2 ANQGSEA. The CDR3 loop reads CSVWQGNYEQFF. CDR3 bases: TGCAGCGTCTGGCAGGGAAACTATGAGCAGTTCTTC.

CDR3 in amino acids: CASSVASRGRFSGANVLTF. CDR3 nucleotide sequence: TGTGCCAGCAGCGTAGCCTCACGTGGGAGGTTCTCTGGGGCCAACGTCCTGACTTTC. This chain links TRBV9 with TRBJ2-6; tentatively, D is TRBD2 (6 bases). Germline V gives CDR1 SGDLS, CDR2 YYNGEE. The CDR3 length is 19 residues. Trimming took 0 bases from V and 0 from J, leaving 16 bases between them.

The chain couples TRBV7-9 to TRBJ1-2, with D perhaps TRBD1 (5 bases). The length of the CDR3 is 13 residues. Trimming took 3 bases from V and 7 from J, leaving 12 bases between them. The germline V gene has CDR1 SEHNR and CDR2 FQNEAQ (reference sequence). The CDR3 here is CASSFPGIGGYTF. The CDR3 DNA is TGTGCCAGCAGCTTTCCAGGGATCGGTGGCTACACCTTC.

There are a few counts of this clone. V usage is TRBV30 and J usage is TRBJ2-2; D remains unclear. V shed 0 bases and J shed 1 base, with 21 bases lying between them. CDR3 size: 19 residues. CDR1 is GTSNPN, CDR2 SVGIG, per germline (reference sequence). CDR3 protein: CAWSVLTADGKLNTGELFF. In nucleotides, the CDR3 is TGTGCCTGGAGTGTACTCACGGCGGACGGAAAACTGAACACCGGGGAGCTGTTTTTT. The whole variable domain, remainder taken from reference TRBV30 and TRBJ2-2, is SQTIHQWPATLVQPVGSPLSLECTVEGTSNPNLYWYRQAAGRGLQLLFYSVGIGQISSEVPQNLSASRPQDRQFILSSKKLLLSDSGFYLCAWSVLTADGKLNTGELFFGEGSRLTVL.

V gene TRBV28 combines with J gene TRBJ2-7, with D tentatively TRBD2 (6 bases). V was pared by 7 bases and J by 0 bases, with 19 bases between. The CDR3 extends over 16 amino acids. Germline V gene data show CDR1 as MDHEN and CDR2 as SYDVKM. CDR3: CASTLVGTSRSYEQYF. DNA of the CDR3: TGTGCCAGCACCCTTGTGGGGACTTCCCGCTCCTACGAGCAGTACTTC.

The J gene is TRBJ2-1, the V gene TRBV5-1, with D tentatively TRBD1 (6 bases). Trimming took 5 bases from V and 8 from J, leaving 35 bases between them. The CDR3 covers 20 residues. CDR1 is SGHRS, CDR2 YFSETQ, per germline. CDR3 in amino acids: CASRVVKGGTVGFGSYEQFF. The CDR3 coding sequence is TGCGCCAGCAGAGTAGTTAAAGGGGGAACAGTAGGTTTTGGTTCCTATGAGCAGTTCTTC.